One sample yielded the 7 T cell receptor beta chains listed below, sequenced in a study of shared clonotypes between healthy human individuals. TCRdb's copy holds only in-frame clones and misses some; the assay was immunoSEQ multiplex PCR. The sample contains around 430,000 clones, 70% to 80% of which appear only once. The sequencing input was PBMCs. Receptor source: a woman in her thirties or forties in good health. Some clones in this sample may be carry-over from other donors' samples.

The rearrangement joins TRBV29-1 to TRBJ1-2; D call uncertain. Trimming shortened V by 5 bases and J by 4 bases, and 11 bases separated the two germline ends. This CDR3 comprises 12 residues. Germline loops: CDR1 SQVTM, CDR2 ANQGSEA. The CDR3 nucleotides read TGCAGCGTTATTTGGACTGCCTATGGCTACACCTTC. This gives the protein CSVIWTAYGYTF.

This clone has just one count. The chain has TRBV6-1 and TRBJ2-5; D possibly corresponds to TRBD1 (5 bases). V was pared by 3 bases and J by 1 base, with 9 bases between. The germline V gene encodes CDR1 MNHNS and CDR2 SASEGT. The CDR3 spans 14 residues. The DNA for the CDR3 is TGTGCCAGCAGTGATAACAGGATCCAAGAGACCCAGTACTTC. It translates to CASSDNRIQETQYF.

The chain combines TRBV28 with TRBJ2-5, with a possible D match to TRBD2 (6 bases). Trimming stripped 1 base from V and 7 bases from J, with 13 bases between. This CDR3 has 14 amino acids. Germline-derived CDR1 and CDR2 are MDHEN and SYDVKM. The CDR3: CASSLFSLGGTQYF. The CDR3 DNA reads TGTGCCAGCAGTTTATTCTCCCTGGGGGGGACCCAGTACTTC.

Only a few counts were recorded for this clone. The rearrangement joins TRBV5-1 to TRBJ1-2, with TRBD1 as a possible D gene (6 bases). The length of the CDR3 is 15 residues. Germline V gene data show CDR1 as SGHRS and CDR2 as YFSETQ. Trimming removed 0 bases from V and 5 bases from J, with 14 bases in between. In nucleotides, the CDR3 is TGCGCCAGCAGCTTGGAGTACAGGGCTGGGTATGGCTACACCTTC. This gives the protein CASSLEYRAGYGYTF.

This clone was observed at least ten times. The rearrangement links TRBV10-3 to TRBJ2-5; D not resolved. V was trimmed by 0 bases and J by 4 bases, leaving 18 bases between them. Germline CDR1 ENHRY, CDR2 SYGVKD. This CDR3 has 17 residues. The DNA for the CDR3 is TGTGCCATCAGTGAGTCCAGTTACAAACTACCTCGAGAGACCCAGTACTTC. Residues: CAISESSYKLPRETQYF.

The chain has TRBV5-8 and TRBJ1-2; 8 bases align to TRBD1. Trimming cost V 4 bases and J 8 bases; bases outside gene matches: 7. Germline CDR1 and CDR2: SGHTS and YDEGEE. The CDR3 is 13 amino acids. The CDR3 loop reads CASSIRQGFGYTF. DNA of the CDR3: TGTGCCAGCAGCATAAGACAGGGGTTCGGCTACACCTTC. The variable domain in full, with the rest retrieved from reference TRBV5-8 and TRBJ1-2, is EAGVTQSPTHLIKTRGQQATLRCSPISGHTSVYWYQQALGLGLQFLLWYDEGEERNRGNFPPRFSGRQFPNYSSELNVNALELEDSALYLCASSIRQGFGYTFGSGTRLTVV.

CDR3 region: CASSASGRADEQYF. The CDR3 region has the DNA TGTGCCAGCAGTGCCAGCGGGAGGGCCGACGAGCAGTACTTC. V usage is TRBV6-1 and J usage is TRBJ2-5; 10 nucleotides line up with TRBD2. The J call may be mistaken, given a closer DNA end match to TRBJ2-7. The germline gives CDR1 MNHNS, CDR2 SASEGT. The CDR3 covers 14 residues.